Sequencing of this T cell receptor (beta chain) was carried out in a study of blood T cells in healthy people across ages. Note on this clonotype: It may be a read error: a sequence one base away is much more abundant.

A second PCR, run for about 7 to 11 cycles, used a sample-barcoded 5' primer plus a J-beta primer mix. MiXCR, run by TCRdb on the 5' RACE reads, gives a single entry per CDR3 protein. The sample has around 780,000 distinct CDR3 sequences; 20% to 30% are singletons. The sample was also reused in another study, on T cells of mothers and their children. That source adds: For each mother, over 9 million TCR beta CDR3 reads were obtained, and for each child, some 3.1 million.

The sample taken for sequencing was blood. This receptor was identified in a boy younger than 18 in good health.

CDR3 loop: CASSLEASYSLYF. In nucleotides, the CDR3 is TGTGCCAGCAGTTTAGAGGCGTCTTACTCTTTGTATTTT. This chain joins TRBV12-3 or TRBV12-4 and TRBJ2-3; no reliable D call. The CDR3 has 13 residues. V was clipped by 1 base and J by 14 bases, with 16 bases between them.